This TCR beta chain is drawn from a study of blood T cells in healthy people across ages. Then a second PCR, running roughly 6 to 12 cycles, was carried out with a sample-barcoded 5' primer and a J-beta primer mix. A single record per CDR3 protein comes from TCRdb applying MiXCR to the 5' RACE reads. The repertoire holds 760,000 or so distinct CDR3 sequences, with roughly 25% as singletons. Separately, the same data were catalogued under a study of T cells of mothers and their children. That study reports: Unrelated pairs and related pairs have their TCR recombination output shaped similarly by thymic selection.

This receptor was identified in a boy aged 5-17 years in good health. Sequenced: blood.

The CDR3 is CSVEIGTGHEAFF. CDR3 in DNA: TGCAGCGTAGAGATCGGGACAGGGCATGAAGCTTTCTTT. The genes are TRBV29-1 and TRBJ1-1; 9 bases fit TRBD1. The germline V gene encodes CDR1 SQVTM and CDR2 ANQGSEA. The ends lost 6 bases at V and 7 bases at J; junction bases unmatched: 9. The CDR3 is 13 residues long.